Presented here are 30 T cell receptor beta chains from one specimen sequenced in a study of neoadjuvant nivolumab and ipilimumab in lung cancer. Profiling relied on immunoSEQ multiplex PCR, and the TCRdb table lists in-frame clones only, not all of them. The sample records approximately 26,000 clones, approximately 84% being singletons. The material was peripheral blood, obtained before neoadjuvant nivolumab, alone or with ipilimumab. The receptors shown here come from an adult with non-small cell lung cancer.

This rearrangement joins TRBV7-9 to TRBJ1-6; D is perhaps TRBD1 (5 bases). CDR1 SEHNR and CDR2 FQNEAQ come from the germline V gene (reference sequence). The CDR3 is 15 residues long. Trimming took off 3 bases at V and 5 bases at J, with 11 bases between the two ends. In DNA form, the CDR3 reads TGTGCCAGCAGCTTGGGGACTGGGAATAATTCACCCCTCCACTTT. The encoded protein is CASSLGTGNNSPLHF.

The rearrangement links TRBV28 to TRBJ1-5; TRBD1 is a possible D gene (5 bases). The CDR3 contains 15 residues. Germline-derived CDR1 and CDR2 are MDHEN and SYDVKM. V dropped 6 bases and J dropped 5 bases, with 17 bases sitting between them. The CDR3 DNA sequence: TGTGCCAGCAGAACCCCCGGGGCGAGGGATCAGCCCCAGCATTTT. Encoded protein: CASRTPGARDQPQHF.

The chain combines TRBV12-5 with TRBJ2-3, with a possible D match to TRBD1 (5 bases). Germline CDR1 reads LGHNT; CDR2 reads FRNRAP. This CDR3 region has 14 residues. V lost 9 bases and J lost 5, with 18 bases in between. This CDR3 is CASASVGRIDTQYF. Written as DNA, the CDR3 is TGTGCTAGCGCCAGTGTGGGGCGGATAGATACGCAGTATTTT.

This clone was recorded only once. The V and J genes are TRBV9 and TRBJ2-5, with D perhaps matching TRBD1 or TRBD2 (5 bases each). The CDR3 is made up of 14 amino acids. Trimming stripped 0 bases from V and 1 base from J, with 7 bases between. Germline CDR1 is SGDLS and CDR2 is YYNGEE. The CDR3 protein is CASSVGGTQETQYF. The CDR3 nucleotides are TGTGCCAGCAGCGTAGGGGGGACCCAAGAGACCCAGTACTTC.

The J gene is TRBJ2-3, the V gene TRBV27, with 13 positions matching TRBD2. This CDR3 spans 16 amino acids. Trimming removed 2 bases from V and 6 bases from J; junction bases left unmatched: 5. Germline V gene data show CDR1 as MNHEY and CDR2 as SMNVEV (reference sequence). The CDR3 bases are TGTGCCAGCAGTTTACAGGGACTAGCGGGGACCGATACGCAGTATTTT. It encodes CASSLQGLAGTDTQYF.

This clone is a singleton in its sample. The rearrangement uses TRBV5-8 and TRBJ1-3, with TRBD1 identical over 10 bases. The CDR3 extends over 16 amino acids. J lost 1 base, V lost 4 bases, and 5 bases had no gene match. CDR1 SGHTS and CDR2 YDEGEE come from the germline V gene. In nucleotides, the CDR3 is TGTGCCAGCAGCCGCGGACAGGGGGTATCTGGAAACACCATATATTTT. Translation: CASSRGQGVSGNTIYF.

The chain joins TRBV5-1 to TRBJ2-2, with D uncertain. The CDR3 runs to 13 residues. Germline V gives CDR1 SGHRS, CDR2 YFSETQ. Trimming removed 0 bases from V and 6 bases from J, with 6 bases in between. The CDR3 DNA reads as TGCGCCAGCAGCTTGGGGGCAGCCGGGGAGCTGTTTTTT. As protein: CASSLGAAGELFF.

The chain is built from TRBV28 and TRBJ1-4; D possibly corresponds to TRBD1 (6 bases). CDR1 and CDR2 (germline): MDHEN, SYDVKM. The V end was cut by 6 bases, the J end by 8 bases, with 19 bases between. The CDR3 runs 15 residues. The CDR3 loop reads CASRKGQSLAEKLFF. The CDR3 bases are TGTGCCAGCAGAAAAGGACAGAGTCTTGCAGAAAAACTGTTTTTT.

The chain joins TRBV9 to TRBJ2-1; D is unclear. This CDR3 spans 13 amino acids. Trimming took off 0 bases at V and 4 bases at J, with 5 bases between the two ends. In germline, CDR1 is SGDLS, CDR2 YYNGEE. The CDR3 DNA reads TGTGCCAGCAGCGTAGCAAGTTACAATGAGCAGTTCTTC. Translated, it gives CASSVASYNEQFF.

This clone was recorded a few times. The rearrangement links TRBV19 to TRBJ2-2; D unclear. Trimming removed 6 bases from V and 7 bases from J, with 6 bases in between. The CDR3 runs to 11 residues. Germline V lookup: CDR1 LNHDA, CDR2 SQIVND (reference sequence). The CDR3 DNA reads TGTGCCAGTAGATTGGGCGGGGAGCTGTTTTTT. This translates into CASRLGGELFF. Together with reference TRBV19 and TRBJ2-2, the CDR3 gives the full variable domain: DGGITQSPKYLFRKEGQNVTLSCEQNLNHDAMYWYRQDPGQGLRLIYYSQIVNDFQKGDIAEGYSVSREKKESFPLTVTSAQKNPTAFYLCASRLGGELFFGEGSRLTVL.

The CDR3 bases are TGTGCCAGCAGCTTAGCGTCCCCGCTAGCGGGAACTAATGAAAAACTGTTTTTT. Translating gives CASSLASPLAGTNEKLFF. The V call is TRBV7-2, the J call TRBJ1-4; the D is unclear. The CDR3 loop spans 18 amino acids. V lost 0 bases, J lost 1 base, and 15 bases lay in between. The germline CDR1 and CDR2 sequences are SGHTA and FQGNSA.

This sequence joins TRBV5-1 and TRBJ1-4; D is unresolved. V was pared by 5 bases and J by 0 bases, with 5 bases between. The CDR3 is 13 residues long. CDR1 and CDR2 from the germline V gene are SGHRS and YFSETQ. CDR3 region: CASRGATNEKLFF. Here the CDR3 DNA reads TGCGCCAGCAGGGGTGCAACTAATGAAAAACTGTTTTTT.

This clone was detected only a few times. This chain connects TRBV5-6 to TRBJ1-3; D gene unclear. The germline gives CDR1 SGHDT, CDR2 YYEEEE. The CDR3 loop spans 14 amino acids. The ends were cut back, 4 bases at V and 3 bases at J, with 11 bases in the middle. The CDR3 nucleotides are TGTGCCAGCAGCCTTCAAGCAGGTGGAAACACCATATATTTT. It translates to CASSLQAGGNTIYF.

The rearrangement links TRBV14 to TRBJ2-3, with TRBD2 matching over 7 bases. This CDR3 is built from 16 residues. Germline lookup yields CDR1 SGHDN and CDR2 FVKESK. With 1 base clipped from V and 2 bases from J, the junction kept 6 bases outside the gene matches. CDR3 residues: CASSQGWTRNTDTQYF. The CDR3, as DNA: TGTGCCAGCAGCCAAGGGTGGACTAGAAACACAGATACGCAGTATTTT. Full variable domain (rest looked up from reference TRBV14 and TRBJ2-3): EAGVTQFPSHSVIEKGQTVTLRCDPISGHDNLYWYRRVMGKEIKFLLHFVKESKQDESGMPNNRFLAERTGGTYSTLKVQPAELEDSGVYFCASSQGWTRNTDTQYFGPGTRLTVL.

V usage is TRBV9 and J usage is TRBJ2-7; TRBD1 agrees at 11 bases. The ends lost 4 bases at V and 3 bases at J; junction bases unmatched: 9. The germline V gene encodes CDR1 SGDLS and CDR2 YYNGEE. CDR3 size: 16 residues. CDR3 amino acids: CASSMSEGTGGYEQYF. The CDR3 region has the DNA TGTGCCAGCAGCATGTCCGAGGGGACAGGGGGCTACGAGCAGTACTTC.

This chain joins TRBV4-3 and TRBJ2-7, with 10 positions matching TRBD1. Trimming took 3 bases from V and 4 from J; bases not matched to a gene: 6. This CDR3 spans 15 amino acids. CDR1 is LGHNA, CDR2 YSLEER, per germline. This CDR3 reads CASSHSGTGEYEQYF. CDR3 sequence (DNA): TGCGCCAGCAGCCACTCCGGGACAGGGGAATACGAGCAGTACTTC.

The V gene is TRBV14, the J gene TRBJ1-1; D is undetermined. CDR3 length equals 13 residues. In germline, CDR1 is SGHDN, CDR2 FVKESK. V dropped 1 base and J dropped 3 bases, with 6 bases sitting between them. Written as DNA, the CDR3 is TGTGCCAGCAGCCAAGTGTGGGACACTGAAGCTTTCTTT. Its translation: CASSQVWDTEAFF.

The chain carries TRBV28 and TRBJ2-7, with D tentatively TRBD1 or TRBD2 (5 bases each). V lost 8 bases, J lost 4 bases, and 21 bases lay in between. The CDR3 runs 15 residues. CDR1 MDHEN and CDR2 SYDVKM come from the germline V gene. CDR3 sequence (DNA): TGTGCCAGCTCCCGAGGGGCAGGGCGGTCTTACGAGCAGTACTTC. Translation: CASSRGAGRSYEQYF.

CDR3 nucleotides: TGTGCCAGTAGTACCTCCCGGCGGGGGGGCAAAGAGACCCAGTACTTC. It specifies CASSTSRRGGKETQYF. V is TRBV19 and J is TRBJ2-5; 9 nucleotides align to TRBD2. Germline CDR1 is LNHDA and CDR2 is SQIVND (reference sequence). This CDR3 region has 16 residues. V was pared by 4 bases and J by 3 bases, with 9 bases of the junction left unmatched.

The V and J genes are TRBV25-1 and TRBJ1-1; tentative D call: TRBD1 (6 bases). The germline V gene encodes CDR1 MGHDK and CDR2 SYGVNS. V shed 1 base and J shed 3 bases, with 18 bases lying between them. There are 17 residues in the CDR3. CDR3 DNA: TGTGCCAGCAGTGAATCTGGGGGGCGCGTCGGGGACACTGAAGCTTTCTTT. Residues: CASSESGGRVGDTEAFF.

The chain links TRBV11-3 to TRBJ2-7; D perhaps matches TRBD2 (5 bases). CDR1 and CDR2 from the germline V gene are SGHNT and YENEEA. The V end lost 0 bases, the J end lost 6 bases, and 15 bases lay between the germline ends. The CDR3 length is 15 residues. CDR3 in DNA: TGTGCCAGCAGCTTAGATGGGCTAGCAGGAGCCGAGCAGTACTTC. Protein product: CASSLDGLAGAEQYF.

This chain connects TRBV18 to TRBJ1-6, with 9 bases fitting TRBD1. After removal of 6 bases from V and 7 bases from J, the junction contained 7 bases not matched to a gene. This CDR3 comprises 15 residues. Per the germline V gene, CDR1 is KGHSH and CDR2 is LQKENI. CDR3 sequence (DNA): TGTGCCAGCTCGCCGGGACAGGGTGGGAATTCACCCCTCCACTTT. Translated: CASSPGQGGNSPLHF.

The J gene is TRBJ2-1, the V gene TRBV7-9; 11 bases align to TRBD2. Germline lookup yields CDR1 SEHNR and CDR2 FQNEAQ (reference sequence). The CDR3 runs 19 residues. V was pared by 5 bases and J by 4 bases, with 16 bases of the junction left unmatched. CDR3 DNA sequence: TGTGCCAGCAGCCTCCGGGGTAGCGGGGGGGCCGGAGTTTACAATGAGCAGTTCTTC. This encodes CASSLRGSGGAGVYNEQFF.

The chain has TRBV29-1 and TRBJ2-3; 8 nucleotides line up with TRBD1. J was trimmed by 1 base and V by 2 bases; bases with no gene match: 8. This CDR3 has 16 residues. CDR1 is SQVTM, CDR2 ANQGSEA, per germline. The CDR3 DNA sequence: TGCAGCGTTGAACATCAGGGGGCCTTGGGCACAGATACGCAGTATTTT. Protein: CSVEHQGALGTDTQYF.

V usage is TRBV18 and J usage is TRBJ2-7; 8 positions match TRBD2. V shed 2 bases and J 6 bases; nucleotides not matched to a gene: 9. The CDR3 is made up of 15 amino acids. From germline, CDR1 is KGHSH and CDR2 LQKENI. CDR3 sequence (DNA): TGTGCCAGCTCACCATCGGGGGGGGCTCTGCGCGAGCAGTACTTC. Protein sequence: CASSPSGGALREQYF.

The genes are TRBV6-4 and TRBJ1-1; D not certain. Trimming removed 5 bases from V and 3 bases from J, with 13 bases in between. The germline gives CDR1 MRHNA, CDR2 SNTAGT. The CDR3 is 14 amino acids. Here the CDR3 reads CASSPAPEDTEAFF. CDR3 DNA: TGTGCCAGCAGTCCGGCCCCCGAGGACACTGAAGCTTTCTTT.

This chain joins TRBV9 and TRBJ1-5; 7 bases are shared with TRBD1. V dropped 4 bases and J dropped 7; count of bases not matched to a gene: 5. The CDR3 runs to 13 residues. Germline V gene sequence: CDR1 SGDLS, CDR2 YYNGEE. Here the CDR3 DNA reads TGTGCCAGCAGCCCCGGGACAGAACAGCCCCAGCATTTT. It translates to CASSPGTEQPQHF.

The V call is TRBV5-1, the J call TRBJ1-2; D unclear. Germline loops: CDR1 SGHRS, CDR2 YFSETQ. V lost 1 base to trimming and J lost 4 bases, with 8 bases between them. This CDR3 comprises 13 residues. This CDR3 reads CASSLTSTYGYTF. The CDR3 nucleotides are TGCGCCAGCAGCTTGACAAGTACCTATGGCTACACCTTC.

This clone was counted a single time. V usage is TRBV29-1 and J usage is TRBJ2-1; TRBD1 matches at 7 bases. V lost 6 bases and J lost 8; bases outside the gene matches: 13. The CDR3 has 14 amino acids. Germline V CDR1 and CDR2: SQVTM, ANQGSEA. The CDR3 loop reads CSVRRTGGSDEQFF. The CDR3, as DNA: TGCAGCGTCCGGCGGACAGGCGGGTCGGATGAGCAGTTCTTC.

The V gene is TRBV6-1, the J gene TRBJ1-5, with D unresolved. This CDR3 is 14 amino acids long. Trimming left V 3 bases short and J 2 bases short, with 8 bases between. Germline CDR1 is MNHNS and CDR2 is SASEGT. The CDR3 sequence: CASSDSQGNQPQHF. Written as DNA, the CDR3 is TGTGCCAGCAGTGATTCGCAGGGCAATCAGCCCCAGCATTTT.